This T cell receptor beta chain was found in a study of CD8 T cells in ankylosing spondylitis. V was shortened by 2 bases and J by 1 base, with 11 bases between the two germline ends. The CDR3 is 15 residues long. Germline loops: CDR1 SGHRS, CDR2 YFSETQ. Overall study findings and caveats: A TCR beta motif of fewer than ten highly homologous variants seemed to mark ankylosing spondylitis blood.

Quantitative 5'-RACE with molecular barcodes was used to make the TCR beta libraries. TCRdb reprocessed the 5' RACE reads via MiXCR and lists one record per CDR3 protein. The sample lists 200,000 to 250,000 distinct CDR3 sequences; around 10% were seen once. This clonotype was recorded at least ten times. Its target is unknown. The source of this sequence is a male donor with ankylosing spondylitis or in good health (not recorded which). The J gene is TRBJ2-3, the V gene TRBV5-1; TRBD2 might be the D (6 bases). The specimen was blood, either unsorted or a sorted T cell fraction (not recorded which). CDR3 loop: CASSFTGGGTDTQYF. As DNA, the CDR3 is TGCGCCAGCAGCTTCACGGGCGGGGGCACAGATACGCAGTATTTT. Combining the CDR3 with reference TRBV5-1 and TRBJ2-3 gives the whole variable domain KAGVTQTPRYLIKTRGQQVTLSCSPISGHRSVSWYQQTPGQGLQFLFEYFSETQRNKGNFPGRFSGRQFSNSRSEMNVSTLELGDSALYLCASSFTGGGTDTQYFGPGTRLTVL.